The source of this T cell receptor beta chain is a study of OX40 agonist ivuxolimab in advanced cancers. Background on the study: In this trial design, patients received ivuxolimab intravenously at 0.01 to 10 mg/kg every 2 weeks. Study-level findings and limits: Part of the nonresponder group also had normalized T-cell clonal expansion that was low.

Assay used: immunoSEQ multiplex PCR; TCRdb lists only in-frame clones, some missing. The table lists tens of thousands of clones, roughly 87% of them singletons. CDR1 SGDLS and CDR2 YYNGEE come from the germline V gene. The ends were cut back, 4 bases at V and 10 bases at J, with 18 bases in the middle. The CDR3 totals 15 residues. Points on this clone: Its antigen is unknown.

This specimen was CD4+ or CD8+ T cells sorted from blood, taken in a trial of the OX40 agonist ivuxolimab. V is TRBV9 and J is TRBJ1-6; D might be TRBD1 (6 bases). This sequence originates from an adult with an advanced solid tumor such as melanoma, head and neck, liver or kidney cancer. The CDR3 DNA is TGTGCCAGCAGCCCTCGACAGGCTTCCGACTCACCCCTCCACTTT. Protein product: CASSPRQASDSPLHF.